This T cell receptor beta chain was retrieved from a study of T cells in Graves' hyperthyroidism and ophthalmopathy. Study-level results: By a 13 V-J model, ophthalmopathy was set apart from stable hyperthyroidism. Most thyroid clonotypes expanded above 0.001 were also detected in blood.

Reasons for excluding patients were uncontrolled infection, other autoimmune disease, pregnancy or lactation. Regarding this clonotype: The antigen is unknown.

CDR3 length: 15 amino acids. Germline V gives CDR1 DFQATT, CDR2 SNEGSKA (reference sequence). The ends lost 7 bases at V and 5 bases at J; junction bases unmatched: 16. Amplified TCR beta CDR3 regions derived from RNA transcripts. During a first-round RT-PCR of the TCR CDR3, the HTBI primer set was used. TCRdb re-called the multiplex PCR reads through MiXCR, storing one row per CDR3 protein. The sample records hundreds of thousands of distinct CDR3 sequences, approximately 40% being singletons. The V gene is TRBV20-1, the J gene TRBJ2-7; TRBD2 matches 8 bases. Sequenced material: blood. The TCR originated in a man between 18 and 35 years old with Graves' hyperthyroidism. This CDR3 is CSGRPGGVGEDEQYF. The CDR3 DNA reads TGCAGTGGCCGACCCGGGGGGGTTGGTGAGGACGAGCAGTACTTC.